The rows below give T cell receptor beta chains drawn from one sample of a study of blood T cell repertoires in COVID-19. The data were produced by immunoSEQ multiplex PCR, yet TCRdb's version contains in-frame clones alone and is incomplete. The table shows just under 250,000 clones, with roughly 91% occurring only once. Sequenced sample: PBMCs or T cells enriched from blood (not recorded which). The receptor source for this set is a woman in her twenties or thirties who had recovered from COVID-19. The CDR3 runs from the conserved cysteine through the conserved F or W. Each record gives: D gene, CDR3 length, V gene, J gene, clone size, CDR3 DNA, CDR3 protein. A D gene is named only where the DNA matches it firmly. Expanded clones get a size class; other rows say once, few or many, or leave the size out.

>NA|15|TRBV4-1|TRBJ1-1|NA
TGCGCCAGCAGCCAAACCAGGGGATCTGGCACTGAAGCTTTCTTT
CASSQTRGSGTEAFF
>NA|15|TRBV28|TRBJ1-2|NA
TGTGCCAGCAGTTTAAAGGGCAGGGGAAGCTATGGCTACACCTTC
CASSLKGRGSYGYTF
>TRBD1|15|TRBV9|TRBJ1-6|NA
TGTGCCAGCAGCGTCCAGACAGGGCAAGGATCACCCCTCCACTTT
CASSVQTGQGSPLHF
>NA|13|TRBV19|TRBJ1-2|once
TGTGCCAGTAGTATGGGCGAGGGGACTCGCACGGGCTTC
CASSMGEGTRTGF
>TRBD1|15|TRBV30|TRBJ1-5|NA
TGTGCCTGGCGGGACAGGGCGGTTAGCAATCAGCCCCAGCATTTT
CAWRDRAVSNQPQHF
>NA|15|TRBV30|TRBJ1-1|NA
TGTGCCTTAATGAATAGGGGGAGAATGAACACTGAAGCTTTCTTT
CALMNRGRMNTEAFF
>NA|17|TRBV18|TRBJ1-1|once
TGTGCCAGCCCTGGAGGAGATTTGGCTATTAACCCATCTGAAGCTTTCTTT
CASPGGDLAINPSEAFF
>NA|13|TRBV28|TRBJ2-7|NA
TGTGCCAGCAGGGAAGGACAGATGTACGAGCAGTACTTC
CASREGQMYEQYF
>NA|13|TRBV29-1|TRBJ2-7|NA
TGCAGCGCCCGAGGCGGGAACGACTACGAGCAGTACTTC
CSARGGNDYEQYF
>NA|22|TRBV30|TRBJ1-5|NA
TGTGCCTGGAGCGTCGGGAGGCCCCAGTCGGGTCCGTCCCCAGTGGGCTGCCAGCCCCAGCATTTT
CAWSVGRPQSGPSPVGCQPQHF
>NA|16|TRBV9|TRBJ2-3|NA
TGTGCCAGCAGTTCAGCGGTCGGGAGCAGCACAGATACGCAGTATTTT
CASSSAVGSSTDTQYF
>TRBD2|17|TRBV28|TRBJ2-7|few
TGTGCCAGCAGTTTCCGACTAGCGGGAAAATGGTCCTACGAGCAGTACTTC
CASSFRLAGKWSYEQYF
>NA|13|TRBV7-2|TRBJ1-3|NA
TGTGCCAGCAGCTTAGCGCGGAGCAACACCATATATTTT
CASSLARSNTIYF
>TRBD1|13|TRBV12-3/TRBV12-4|TRBJ1-2|NA
TGTGCCAGCAGTCGACAGGGCAACTATGGCTACACCTTC
CASSRQGNYGYTF
>TRBD1|15|TRBV4-3|TRBJ2-7|NA
TGCGCCAGCAGCCAAGACCGGGACAGGGTTTACGAGCAGTACTTC
CASSQDRDRVYEQYF
>TRBD1|15|TRBV5-5|TRBJ1-5|many
TGTGCCAGCAGCTTCACAGGGGGCTGGGATCAGCCCCAGCATTTT
CASSFTGGWDQPQHF
>TRBD2|15|TRBV20-1|TRBJ2-1|NA
TGCAGTGCTAGTAATGCGGGAGGGCCGGGCAATGAGCAGTTCTTC
CSASNAGGPGNEQFF
>NA|17|TRBV24-1|TRBJ2-4|NA
TGTGCCACCAGTGACCCTGAACAGGGAAGGGGCAAAAACATTCAGTACTTC
CATSDPEQGRGKNIQYF
>NA|16|TRBV7-3|TRBJ2-3|NA
TGTGCCAGCAGCTTAAGAGAGGCGGGCAGCACAGATACGCAGTATTTT
CASSLREAGSTDTQYF
>NA|12|TRBV9|TRBJ2-5|NA
TGTGCCAGCAGCGTAGACTCAGGGGTCCAGTACTTC
CASSVDSGVQYF
>NA|16|TRBV27|TRBJ1-6|NA
TGTGCCAGCGGAGTGGGGGCCCTGGGTCATAATTCACCCCTCCACTTT
CASGVGALGHNSPLHF
>TRBD2|16|TRBV3-1/TRBV3-2|TRBJ2-2|NA
TGTGCCAGCAGACAAGCGACTAGCGGTCTCACCGGGGAGCTGTTTTTT
CASRQATSGLTGELFF
>TRBD1|13|TRBV7-2|TRBJ1-4|NA
TGTGCCAGCAGCTTGACAGGGGGTGAAAAACTGTTTTTT
CASSLTGGEKLFF
>TRBD1|15|TRBV3-1/TRBV3-2|TRBJ1-3|NA
TGTGCCAGCAGCCTGGGACAGGGGTCTGGAAACACCATATATTTT
CASSLGQGSGNTIYF
>TRBD1|14|TRBV24-1|TRBJ2-1|NA
TGTGCCACCAGTGACAGGGGGCCATACAATGAGCAGTTCTTC
CATSDRGPYNEQFF
>NA|16|TRBV4-3|TRBJ2-1|NA
TGCGCCAGCAGCCCTCGGGAAGGGCTTGCCTACAATGAGCAGTTCTTC
CASSPREGLAYNEQFF
>NA|15|TRBV28|TRBJ1-6|NA
TGTGCAGCCGGTGTAGAGTCCTTCTATAATTCACCCCTCCACTTT
CAAGVESFYNSPLHF
>NA|16|TRBV5-4|TRBJ1-3|NA
TGTGCCAGCAGCTTGGGGGGGCGGCCCTCTGGAAACACCATATATTTT
CASSLGGRPSGNTIYF
>NA|15|TRBV9|TRBJ1-5|NA
TGTGCCAGCAGCGTAGCTCAGTCGGGTACCCGGCCCCAGCATTTT
CASSVAQSGTRPQHF